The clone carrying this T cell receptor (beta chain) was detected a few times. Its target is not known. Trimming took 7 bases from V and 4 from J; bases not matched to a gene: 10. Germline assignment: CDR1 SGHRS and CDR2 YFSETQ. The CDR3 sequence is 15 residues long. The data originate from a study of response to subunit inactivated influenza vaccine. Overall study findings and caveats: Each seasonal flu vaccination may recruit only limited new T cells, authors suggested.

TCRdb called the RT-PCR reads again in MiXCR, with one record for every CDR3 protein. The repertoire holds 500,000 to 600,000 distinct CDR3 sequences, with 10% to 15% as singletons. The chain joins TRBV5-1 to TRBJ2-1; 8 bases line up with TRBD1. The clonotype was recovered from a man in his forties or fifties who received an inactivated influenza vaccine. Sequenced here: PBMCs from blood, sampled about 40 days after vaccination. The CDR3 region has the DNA TGCGCCAGCGGACCGGGGCAGGGGGCTTACAATGAGCAGTTCTTC. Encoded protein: CASGPGQGAYNEQFF.